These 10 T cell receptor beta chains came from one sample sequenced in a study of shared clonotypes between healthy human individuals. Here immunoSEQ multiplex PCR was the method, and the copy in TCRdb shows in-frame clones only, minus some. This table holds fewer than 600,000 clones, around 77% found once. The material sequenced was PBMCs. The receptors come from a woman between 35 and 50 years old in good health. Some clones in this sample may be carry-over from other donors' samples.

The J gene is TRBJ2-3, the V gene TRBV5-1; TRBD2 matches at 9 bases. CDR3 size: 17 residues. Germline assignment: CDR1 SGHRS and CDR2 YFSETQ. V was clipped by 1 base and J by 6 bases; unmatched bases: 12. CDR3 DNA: TGCGCCAGCAGCTTGATACCTGGCGGGAGGGCCGGGGATACGCAGTATTTT. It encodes CASSLIPGGRAGDTQYF.

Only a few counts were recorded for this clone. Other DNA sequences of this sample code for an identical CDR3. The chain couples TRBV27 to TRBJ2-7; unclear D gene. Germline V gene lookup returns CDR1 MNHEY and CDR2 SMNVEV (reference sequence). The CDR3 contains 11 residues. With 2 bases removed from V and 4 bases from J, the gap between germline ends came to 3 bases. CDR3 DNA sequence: TGTGCCAGCAGTTTAGGGTACGAGCAGTACTTC. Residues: CASSLGYEQYF.

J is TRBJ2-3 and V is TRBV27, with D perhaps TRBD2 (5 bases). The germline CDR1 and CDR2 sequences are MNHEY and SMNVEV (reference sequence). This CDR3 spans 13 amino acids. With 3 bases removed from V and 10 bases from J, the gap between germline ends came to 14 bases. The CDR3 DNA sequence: TGTGCCAGCAGTTTCAACGACTATGAGGCGCAGTATTTT. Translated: CASSFNDYEAQYF.

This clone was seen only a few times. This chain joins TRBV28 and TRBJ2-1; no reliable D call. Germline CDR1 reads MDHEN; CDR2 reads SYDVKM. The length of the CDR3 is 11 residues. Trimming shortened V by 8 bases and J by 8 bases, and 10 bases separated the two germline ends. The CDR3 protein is CASAFRDEQFF. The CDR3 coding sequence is TGTGCCAGCGCTTTCCGCGATGAGCAGTTCTTC.

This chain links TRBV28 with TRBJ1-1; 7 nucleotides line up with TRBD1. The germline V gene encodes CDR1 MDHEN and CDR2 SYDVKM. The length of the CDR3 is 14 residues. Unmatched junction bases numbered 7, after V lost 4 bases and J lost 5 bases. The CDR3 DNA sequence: TGTGCCAGCAGTTCCCCACAGGGGAGGACTGAAGCTTTCTTT. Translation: CASSSPQGRTEAFF.

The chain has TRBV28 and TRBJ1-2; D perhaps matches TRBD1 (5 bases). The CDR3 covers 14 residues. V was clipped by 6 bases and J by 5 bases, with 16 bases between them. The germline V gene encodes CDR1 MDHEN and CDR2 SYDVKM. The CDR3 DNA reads TGTGCCAGCAGCAGCCGAAGGGGAGGGTATGGCTACACCTTC. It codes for CASSSRRGGYGYTF.

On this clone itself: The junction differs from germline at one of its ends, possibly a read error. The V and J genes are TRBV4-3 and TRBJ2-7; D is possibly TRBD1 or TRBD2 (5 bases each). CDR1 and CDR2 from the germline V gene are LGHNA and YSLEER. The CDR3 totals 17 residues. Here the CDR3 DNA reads TGCGTCAGCAGCCAATCCGCTCTCGGGACCGACTACTACGAGCAGTACTTC. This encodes CVSSQSALGTDYYEQYF.

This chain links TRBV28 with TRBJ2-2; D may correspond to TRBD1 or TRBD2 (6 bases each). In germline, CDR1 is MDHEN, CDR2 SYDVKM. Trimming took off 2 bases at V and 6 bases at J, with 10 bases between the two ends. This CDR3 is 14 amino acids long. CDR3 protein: CASSLRGGPGELFF. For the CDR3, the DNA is TGTGCCAGCAGTTTAAGAGGGGGGCCCGGGGAGCTGTTTTTT.

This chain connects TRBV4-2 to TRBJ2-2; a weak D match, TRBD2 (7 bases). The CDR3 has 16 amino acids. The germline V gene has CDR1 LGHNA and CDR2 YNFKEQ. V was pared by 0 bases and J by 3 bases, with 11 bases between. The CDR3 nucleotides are TGTGCCAGCAGCCAAGAAGGGGGAGGGTACACCGGGGAGCTGTTTTTT. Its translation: CASSQEGGGYTGELFF.

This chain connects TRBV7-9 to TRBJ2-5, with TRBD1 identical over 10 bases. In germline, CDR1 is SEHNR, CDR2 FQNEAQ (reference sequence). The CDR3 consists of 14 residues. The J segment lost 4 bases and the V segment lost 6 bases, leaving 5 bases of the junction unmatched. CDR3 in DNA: TGTGCCAGCAGGTCTCGGGACAGGGGAGAGACCCAGTACTTC. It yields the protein CASRSRDRGETQYF.